The 22 T cell receptor beta chains in this list originate from one sample, sequenced in a study of blood T cell repertoires in COVID-19. Repertoires were generated with immunoSEQ multiplex PCR, while TCRdb's copy carries only in-frame clones and drops some. Of tens of thousands of clones listed, roughly 80% are singletons. The sample consisted of peripheral blood. The receptors shown here come from a human donor in a cohort sampled during active COVID-19.

The chain couples TRBV6-2 or TRBV6-3 to TRBJ2-3; 7 positions match TRBD1. V was pared by 2 bases and J by 3 bases, with 2 bases of the junction left unmatched. CDR1 is MNHEY and CDR2 is SVGEGT in the germline V gene. The CDR3 runs 14 residues. CDR3 DNA sequence: TGTGCCAGCAGTTACGTGACAGGGACAGATACGCAGTATTTT. Its protein is CASSYVTGTDTQYF.

The chain recombines TRBV7-8 with TRBJ2-4, with a possible D match to TRBD2 (7 bases). V lost 2 bases and J lost 0, with 14 bases in between. The germline gives CDR1 SGHVS, CDR2 FQNEAQ. The CDR3 runs to 17 residues. CDR3 region: CASSLLGGQVAKNIQYF. In DNA form, the CDR3 reads TGTGCCAGCAGCTTATTGGGGGGGCAGGTAGCCAAAAACATTCAGTACTTC.

V is TRBV3-1 (or the pseudogene TRBV3-2) and J is TRBJ2-6; weak D call: TRBD1 (5 bases). Trimming took off 1 base at V and 1 base at J, with 8 bases between the two ends. Germline V gives CDR1 LGHDT, CDR2 YNNKEL (reference sequence). The CDR3 totals 16 residues. CDR3 protein: CASSQARVSGANVLTF. As DNA, the CDR3 is TGTGCCAGCAGCCAAGCCAGGGTGTCTGGGGCCAACGTCCTGACTTTC.

The rearrangement uses TRBV3-1 (or the pseudogene TRBV3-2) and TRBJ2-7; 9 positions agree with TRBD2. CDR1 LGHDT and CDR2 YNNKEL come from the germline V gene (reference sequence). The CDR3 loop spans 16 amino acids. Unmatched junction bases numbered 11, after V lost 5 bases and J lost 3 bases. This chain's CDR3 is CASSGRVTSGNYEQYF. CDR3 sequence (DNA): TGTGCCAGCAGCGGTCGGGTGACTAGCGGAAACTACGAGCAGTACTTC.

The chain carries TRBV3-1 (or the pseudogene TRBV3-2) and TRBJ1-2; D is ambiguous. The germline V and J ends were trimmed by 5 bases and 8 bases, with 15 bases remaining between them. Germline CDR1 LGHDT, CDR2 YNNKEL (reference sequence). The CDR3 sequence is 13 residues long. DNA of the CDR3: TGTGCCAGCAGCTCCCGGTCCACGGAGGGCTACACCTTC. Translating gives CASSSRSTEGYTF.

The chain has TRBV11-3 and TRBJ2-3, with TRBD1 identical over 9 bases. CDR3 length: 18 residues. V gave up 6 bases and J gave up 2 bases; unmatched junction bases: 15. Per the germline V gene, CDR1 is SGHNT and CDR2 is YENEEA. In DNA, the CDR3 is TGTGCCAGCAGGCGGACCTCCTTAGACAGGGGGGACACAGATACGCAGTATTTT. Translated: CASRRTSLDRGDTDTQYF. Complete variable domain (other parts from reference TRBV11-3 and TRBJ2-3): EAGVVQSPRYKIIEKKQPVAFWCNPISGHNTLYWYLQNLGQGPELLIRYENEEAVDDSQLPKDRFSAERLKGVDSTLKIQPAELGDSAVYLCASRRTSLDRGDTDTQYFGPGTRLTVL.

This clone was detected only once. This chain links TRBV5-6 with TRBJ1-5, with a tentative D call TRBD1 (5 bases). Germline V CDR1 and CDR2: SGHDT, YYEEEE. The CDR3 sequence is 18 residues long. V lost 1 base and J 2 bases, leaving 19 bases between the germline ends. Here the CDR3 reads CASSLSRGGLSGNQPQHF. For the CDR3, the DNA is TGTGCCAGCAGCTTGTCGAGGGGAGGGCTAAGTGGCAATCAGCCCCAGCATTTT.

The genes are TRBV19 and TRBJ2-3; D gene uncertain. Trimming shortened V by 3 bases and J by 0 bases, and 10 bases separated the two germline ends. The CDR3 spans 15 residues. CDR1 and CDR2 (germline): LNHDA, SQIVND (reference sequence). As DNA, the CDR3 is TGTGCCAGTAGTATGGCGGCGACTAGCACAGATACGCAGTATTTT. This translates into CASSMAATSTDTQYF.

This clone is a singleton in its sample. The chain combines TRBV28 with TRBJ2-7, with D perhaps TRBD1 (6 bases). This CDR3 spans 15 amino acids. CDR1 MDHEN and CDR2 SYDVKM come from the germline V gene. V was shortened by 2 bases and J by 0 bases, with 11 bases between the two germline ends. For the CDR3, the DNA is TGTGCCAGCAGTTTAGCAGGGGCGAGCTCCTACGAGCAGTACTTC. Its translation is CASSLAGASSYEQYF. The complete variable domain, with remaining parts taken from reference TRBV28 and TRBJ2-7, reads DVKVTQSSRYLVKRTGEKVFLECVQDMDHENMFWYRQDPGLGLRLIYFSYDVKMKEKGDIPEGYSVSREKKERFSLILESASTNQTSMYLCASSLAGASSYEQYFGPGTRLTVT.

V is TRBV28 and J is TRBJ1-1; unclear D gene. Trimming stripped 7 bases from V and 1 base from J, with 16 bases between. Germline V gene lookup returns CDR1 MDHEN and CDR2 SYDVKM. The CDR3 contains 15 residues. The CDR3 region has the DNA TGTGCCAGCACCCTTGGGTCGTCGGGGAACACTGAAGCTTTCTTT. This sequence encodes CASTLGSSGNTEAFF.

CDR3 loop: CASSQESAGTGGREAFF. The CDR3 nucleotides are TGTGCCAGCAGCCAAGAGTCTGCCGGGACAGGGGGCCGAGAAGCTTTCTTT. The chain uses TRBV3-1 (or the pseudogene TRBV3-2) and TRBJ1-1, with TRBD1 identical over 12 bases. Germline trimming cut 0 bases from V and 8 bases from J; bases unmatched to any gene: 10. The CDR3 sequence is 17 residues long. Germline V gives CDR1 LGHDT, CDR2 YNNKEL (reference sequence).

This clone appeared a few times. The chain recombines TRBV24-1 with TRBJ2-5, with D possibly being TRBD2 (7 bases). V gave up 4 bases and J gave up 5 bases, with 19 bases separating them. The CDR3 runs to 16 residues. Germline CDR1 is KGHDR and CDR2 is SFDVKD. The CDR3: CATSERMGGGLETQYF. The CDR3 coding sequence is TGTGCCACCAGTGAGAGGATGGGGGGGGGCCTGGAGACCCAGTACTTC.

The chain recombines TRBV15 with TRBJ1-6; the D is unclear. Germline V gene sequence: CDR1 LNHNV, CDR2 YYDKDF (reference sequence). CDR3 length equals 17 residues. V gave up 3 bases and J gave up 3 bases, with 15 bases separating them. The CDR3 region has the DNA TGTGCCACCAGCAGCCGCTCAGCGCCCGTCTATAATTCACCCCTCCACTTT. Its protein is CATSSRSAPVYNSPLHF.

The gene calls are TRBV5-6 and TRBJ2-5; D remains ambiguous. Trimming pared 2 bases from V and 5 bases from J, leaving 13 bases between. The CDR3 has 14 residues. CDR1 and CDR2 (germline): SGHDT, YYEEEE. Here the CDR3 DNA reads TGTGCCAGCAGCTTCGATATGGAGATGGAGACCCAGTACTTC. Translated: CASSFDMEMETQYF. The variable domain in full, with the rest retrieved from reference TRBV5-6 and TRBJ2-5, is DAGVTQSPTHLIKTRGQQVTLRCSPKSGHDTVSWYQQALGQGPQFIFQYYEEEERQRGNFPDRFSGHQFPNYSSELNVNALLLGDSALYLCASSFDMEMETQYFGPGTRLLVL.

The CDR3 region has the DNA TGTGCCAGCAGCTTGGCCCGAGTGGGACAGATTAGCACAGATACGCAGTATTTT. Amino acid sequence: CASSLARVGQISTDTQYF. The chain carries TRBV5-5 and TRBJ2-3, with 7 bases aligning to TRBD1. Germline loops: CDR1 SGHKS, CDR2 YYEKEE (reference sequence). CDR3 length: 18 amino acids. Trimming removed 0 bases from V and 0 bases from J; junction bases left unmatched: 10.

This clone came up once. The chain combines TRBV20-1 with TRBJ1-2; 9 bases are a match to TRBD1. Germline trimming cut 3 bases from V and 2 bases from J; bases unmatched to any gene: 13. Per germline, CDR1 DFQATT and CDR2 SNEGSKA (reference sequence). The CDR3 is made up of 17 amino acids. Here the CDR3 reads CSASGRDRELANYGYTF. CDR3 DNA sequence: TGCAGTGCTAGTGGAAGGGACAGGGAATTGGCGAACTATGGCTACACCTTC.

The V gene is TRBV7-9, the J gene TRBJ2-3; 11 bases are shared with TRBD2. J was trimmed by 0 bases and V by 5 bases; bases with no gene match: 1. Germline V gene data show CDR1 as SEHNR and CDR2 as FQNEAQ (reference sequence). The CDR3 is made up of 15 amino acids. Here the CDR3 DNA reads TGTGCCAGCAGCGGACTAGCGGGCAGCACAGATACGCAGTATTTT. Its translation: CASSGLAGSTDTQYF.

The rearrangement uses TRBV3-1 (or the pseudogene TRBV3-2) and TRBJ1-2; 8 bases are shared with TRBD1. J lost 3 bases, V lost 6 bases, and 3 bases had no gene match. Germline assignment: CDR1 LGHDT and CDR2 YNNKEL (reference sequence). This CDR3 contains 13 residues. CDR3 in DNA: TGTGCCAGCAGAGGACAGGGCGACTATGGCTACACCTTC. Residues: CASRGQGDYGYTF.

This chain connects TRBV27 to TRBJ2-2, with 8 bases fitting TRBD2. Germline V gene data show CDR1 as MNHEY and CDR2 as SMNVEV (reference sequence). CDR3 length: 15 amino acids. After removal of 5 bases from V and 7 bases from J, the junction contained 9 bases not matched to a gene. CDR3 nucleotides: TGTGCCAGCAGTCGGAGCGGGGGTGGAAGCGGGGAGCTGTTTTTT. This encodes CASSRSGGGSGELFF.

The V call is TRBV18, the J call TRBJ2-3; 8 bases are shared with TRBD2. The CDR3 totals 16 residues. From germline, CDR1 is KGHSH and CDR2 LQKENI. Losses at the gene ends were 1 base for V and 5 bases for J; bases not matched to a gene: 8. CDR3: CASSPRVGGAGDTQYF. The DNA for the CDR3 is TGTGCCAGCTCACCACGCGTCGGGGGGGCAGGAGATACGCAGTATTTT.

The chain combines TRBV3-1 (or the pseudogene TRBV3-2) with TRBJ2-7, with 8 bases aligning to TRBD1. The CDR3 extends over 14 amino acids. V gave up 6 bases and J gave up 2 bases; unmatched junction bases: 6. From germline, CDR1 is LGHDT and CDR2 YNNKEL (reference sequence). The CDR3 DNA follows: TGTGCCAGCAGATTGACAGGGGCCACCTACGAGCAGTACTTC. Translated: CASRLTGATYEQYF.

The gene calls are TRBV2 and TRBJ1-6, with D unclear. Per the germline V gene, CDR1 is SNHLY and CDR2 is FYNNEI. Trimming stripped 5 bases from V and 0 bases from J, with 8 bases between. The CDR3 runs 15 residues. The CDR3 DNA is TGTGCCAGCAGTCCGGAGAGCTCCTATAATTCACCCCTCCACTTT. Amino acid sequence: CASSPESSYNSPLHF.